Listed below are T cell receptor beta chains from one sample, sequenced in a study of spatial heterogeneity in lung cancer. From the 5' RACE reads, TCRdb called clonotypes with MiXCR, one entry per CDR3 protein. The sample includes about 27,000 distinct CDR3 sequences, 6.9% of them seen just once. Sequencing used PBMCs, obtained at surgery. These receptors originate from a male donor with early-stage non-small cell lung cancer. The CDR3 runs from the conserved cysteine through the conserved F or W. A D gene is named only where the DNA matches it firmly. Clone size is not always given. Where it is, it says once, few, many or a class for expanded clones.

size,J,V,D,CDR3,DNA
medium-sized,TRBJ2-7,TRBV6-5,-,CASSSLDSYEQYF,TGTGCCAGCAGTTCTCTTGACTCCTACGAGCAGTACTTC
many,TRBJ1-5,TRBV6-2/TRBV6-3,TRBD1,CASSLRGPPNLAQHF,TGTGCCAGCAGCCTTAGGGGGCCTCCTAATTTAGCCCAGCATTTT
few,TRBJ2-7,TRBV28,-,CAMGGRGYEQYF,TGTGCCATGGGGGGCAGAGGCTACGAGCAGTACTTC
many,TRBJ2-1,TRBV11-3,-,CASSLSRGSEQFF,TGTGCCAGCAGCTTATCGAGGGGAAGTGAGCAGTTCTTC
many,TRBJ1-2,TRBV27,TRBD1,CASSPDRAPTYGYTF,TGTGCCAGCAGCCCTGACAGGGCACCTACCTATGGCTACACCTTC
many,TRBJ2-7,TRBV7-9,TRBD1,CASSRDSLTYEQYF,TGTGCCAGCAGCCGGGACAGTTTGACCTACGAGCAGTACTTC
many,TRBJ2-3,TRBV24-1,-,CAILPDGTDTQYF,TGTGCCATCTTACCGGATGGCACAGATACGCAGTATTTT
many,TRBJ1-1,TRBV10-3,TRBD1,CAIKSGTGVTEAFF,TGTGCCATCAAATCAGGGACAGGGGTCACTGAAGCTTTCTTT
few,TRBJ1-1,TRBV28,-,CASSLSAGRTEAFF,TGTGCCAGCAGTTTATCGGCCGGTCGGACTGAAGCTTTCTTT
-,TRBJ2-6,TRBV19,-,CASTTRQVVSGANVLTF,TGTGCCAGTACCACCCGGCAGGTCGTCTCTGGGGCCAACGTCCTGACTTTC
medium-sized,TRBJ1-2,TRBV24-1,TRBD1,CATSEAGQAVYGYTF,TGTGCCACCAGTGAAGCCGGACAGGCGGTCTATGGCTACACCTTC
few,TRBJ1-5,TRBV12-3/TRBV12-4,TRBD1,CASRATGQGNQPQHF,TGTGCCAGCAGGGCAACCGGACAGGGCAATCAGCCCCAGCATTTT
few,TRBJ1-3,TRBV30,-,CAAYRISGNTIYF,TGTGCCGCCTACAGGATCTCTGGAAACACCATATATTTT
many,TRBJ2-3,TRBV7-8,-,CASSLAGSTDTQYF,TGTGCCAGCAGCTTGGCCGGGAGCACAGATACGCAGTATTTT
few,TRBJ1-3,TRBV7-2,-,CASSLARHRSGNTIYF,TGTGCCAGCAGCTTAGCGAGACACCGCTCTGGAAACACCATATATTTT
few,TRBJ2-2,TRBV7-9,-,CASSLGSGSNTGELFF,TGTGCCAGCAGCTTAGGGTCAGGATCGAACACCGGGGAGCTGTTTTTT
few,TRBJ1-1,TRBV6-5,TRBD1,CASSQTGGRTEAFF,TGTGCCAGCAGTCAGACAGGGGGTAGGACTGAAGCTTTCTTT
many,TRBJ2-7,TRBV6-1,-,CASRRAYEQYF,TGTGCCAGCAGACGAGCCTACGAGCAGTACTTC
few,TRBJ2-3,TRBV7-8,TRBD1,CASSMRDRDSTDTQYF,TGTGCCAGCAGCATGAGGGACAGGGATAGCACAGATACGCAGTATTTT
many,TRBJ1-1,TRBV3-1,-,CASSQVRRDTEAFF,TGTGCCAGCAGCCAAGTTAGGAGGGACACTGAAGCTTTCTTT
many,TRBJ2-5,TRBV11-1,-,CASSLRGIEETQYF,TGTGCCAGCAGCTTGAGGGGGATTGAAGAGACCCAGTACTTC
many,TRBJ2-7,TRBV15,-,CATSRDPGRVEQYF,TGTGCCACCAGCAGAGATCCGGGCAGGGTCGAGCAGTACTTC
many,TRBJ1-4,TRBV5-6,TRBD1,CASSSYRGRNEKLFF,TGTGCCAGCAGCTCCTACAGGGGGCGTAATGAAAAACTGTTTTTT
many,TRBJ2-3,TRBV27,-,CASSFYRLTDTQYF,TGTGCCAGCAGTTTTTATCGGTTGACAGATACGCAGTATTTT
-,TRBJ2-1,TRBV6-1,-,CASSVYYLSYNEQFF,TGTGCCAGCAGTGTTTATTACCTCTCCTACAATGAGCAGTTCTTC
many,TRBJ2-7,TRBV6-1,-,CASSVRDINEQYF,TGTGCCAGCAGTGTACGGGATATCAACGAGCAGTACTTC
-,TRBJ2-7,TRBV6-1,TRBD1,CVSTLTGSSYEQYF,TGTGTCAGCACCCTGACAGGGTCCTCCTACGAGCAGTACTTC
-,TRBJ1-1,TRBV6-6,TRBD1,CTSTLGTGNTEAFF,TGTACCAGCACCCTAGGGACAGGGAACACTGAAGCTTTCTTT
few,TRBJ2-5,TRBV18,-,CASSPGATQETQYF,TGTGCCAGCTCGCCCGGAGCGACCCAAGAGACCCAGTACTTC
-,TRBJ2-1,TRBV19,TRBD2,CASTPLAGTPEQFF,TGTGCCAGTACCCCCCTAGCGGGAACCCCTGAGCAGTTCTTC
-,TRBJ2-1,TRBV5-1,TRBD2,CASSLGLAGSYNEQFF,TGCGCCAGCAGCTTGGGGCTAGCGGGGTCCTACAATGAGCAGTTCTTC
many,TRBJ2-5,TRBV28,-,CASMLGGGGQETQYF,TGTGCCAGCATGTTGGGGGGCGGAGGCCAAGAGACCCAGTACTTC
many,TRBJ1-5,TRBV19,-,CASSQQGYQPQHF,TGTGCCAGTAGCCAACAGGGATATCAGCCCCAGCATTTT
many,TRBJ2-3,TRBV29-1,-,CSVEKGPDTQYF,TGCAGCGTTGAAAAGGGGCCAGATACGCAGTATTTT
many,TRBJ1-2,TRBV27,-,CASSLRPSTTGIYGYTF,TGTGCCAGCAGTCTAAGGCCAAGCACCACCGGGATCTATGGCTACACCTTC
-,TRBJ1-5,TRBV30,TRBD1,CAWNAGGRNQPQHF,TGTGCCTGGAATGCAGGGGGCCGCAATCAGCCCCAGCATTTT
many,TRBJ2-7,TRBV5-1,-,CASSLNGRQSEQYF,TGCGCCAGCAGCTTGAACGGGAGACAAAGCGAGCAGTACTTC
few,TRBJ2-3,TRBV7-9,-,CASSFTRGDNDTQYF,TGTGCCAGCAGCTTCACCCGCGGGGATAACGATACGCAGTATTTT
many,TRBJ2-3,TRBV7-2,-,CASSRGGYGSTDTQYF,TGTGCCAGCAGCCGAGGAGGGTACGGAAGCACAGATACGCAGTATTTT
-,TRBJ1-1,TRBV27,-,CASQEGRRGTEAFF,TGTGCCAGCCAAGAGGGCCGCCGGGGCACTGAAGCTTTCTTT
medium-sized,TRBJ1-6,TRBV2,-,CASSEGSYSPLHF,TGTGCCAGCAGTGAAGGCAGCTATTCACCCCTCCACTTT